A selection of T cell receptor beta chains follows, all from one sample in a study of cytomegalovirus exposure and HLA in healthy donors. Sequencing was performed with immunoSEQ multiplex PCR; in TCRdb, only in-frame clones are kept and a portion is missing. The sample shows about 190,000 clones, roughly 76% of them seen only once. Sequenced sample: PBMCs. Receptor source: a woman younger than 45 in good health and CMV-seropositive. The CDR3 runs from the conserved cysteine through the conserved F or W.

j_call v_call cdr3_aa
TRBJ2-2 TRBV15 CATSRQKNMNTGELFF
TRBJ2-1 TRBV7-2 CASSLVLRESSYNEQFF
TRBJ1-1 TRBV4-2 CASTLNRGGNTEAFF
TRBJ2-3 TRBV19 CASSMVVNADTQYF
TRBJ2-3 TRBV9 CASSGPPWTGTTSTDTQYF
NA TRBV4-3 CASSQDLMTGGSSYEQYF
TRBJ1-6 TRBV7-2 CASSLPPGQSYNSPLHF
TRBJ2-2 TRBV11-1 CASSSQGTGELFF
TRBJ2-1 TRBV9 CASSVTGLTYNEQFF
TRBJ2-7 TRBV10-3 CATGLAGGDEQYF
TRBJ1-1 TRBV7-6 CASRSTGKAEAFF
TRBJ2-5 TRBV19 CASSTRTSGGRGETQYF
TRBJ2-1 TRBV27 CASSLSVWGRTSNEQFF
TRBJ1-2 TRBV28 CASSAQGLGYTF
TRBJ2-7 TRBV28 CASSPLYEQYF
TRBJ1-3 TRBV5-1 CASSSSPGNTIYF
TRBJ1-5 TRBV19 CASSLHRGEGNQLQHF
TRBJ2-7 TRBV7-2 CASSLGTSGRPSYEQYF
TRBJ2-7 TRBV7-8 CTAGGSYEQYF
TRBJ2-3 TRBV7-2 CASSLAGLAGKAQYF
TRBJ1-6 TRBV7-9 CASSLQAINSPLHF
TRBJ2-5 TRBV5-1 CASSLTGQQETQYF
TRBJ1-1 TRBV5-1 CASSPGTHYTEAFF
TRBJ1-4 TRBV28 CASSPGTVPEKLFF
TRBJ2-1 TRBV5-1 CASSWGGAPYNEQFF
TRBJ2-5 TRBV18 CASSPLAGNVKETQYF
TRBJ1-5 TRBV28 CASLTGVQPQHF
TRBJ2-7 TRBV7-9 CASSLAWTYEQYF
TRBJ2-4 TRBV30 CAWSVGQVAKNIQYF
TRBJ1-5 TRBV10-3 CAISADSGGPQHF